One and the same sample provided the 16 T cell receptor beta chains below, sequenced in a study of glioma-infiltrating T cells. Amplification of TCR alpha and beta CDR3 regions from RNA used iRepertoire nested multiplex PCR. MiXCR was run by TCRdb on the multiplex PCR reads, yielding one entry per CDR3 protein. The table lists some 93,000 distinct CDR3 sequences, about 40% of them singletons. The sequenced sample was glioma tissue, nonneoplastic brain tissue, or PBMCs (not recorded which). The receptors come from a human donor with low-grade glioma or glioblastoma, undergoing nonglioma brain surgery, or in good health (not recorded which).

For this clonotype: Here the CDR3 omits its conserved ending phenylalanine or tryptophan, so a read error is the likely source. V and J are TRBV4-3 and TRBJ1-5; no definite D call. CDR3 size: 11 residues. Per the germline V gene, CDR1 is LGHNA and CDR2 is YSLEER. V lost 7 bases to trimming and J lost 4 bases, with 5 bases between them. Written as DNA, the CDR3 is TGCGCCAGCATAGTTAATCAGCCCCAGCATTTA. It specifies CASIVNQPQHL.

This clonotype occurred many times. The J gene is TRBJ2-1, the V gene TRBV6-1, with D uncertain. The CDR3 runs 15 residues. In germline, CDR1 is MNHNS, CDR2 SASEGT. V was trimmed by 6 bases and J by 0 bases, leaving 12 bases between them. This CDR3 is CASSKTPSSYNEQFF. DNA of the CDR3: TGTGCCAGCAGCAAGACACCGAGCTCCTACAATGAGCAGTTCTTC.

Points on this clonotype: No conserved phenylalanine or tryptophan ends this CDR3, so it is likely a read error. CDR3 residues: CASSLGRSYGYTI. In nucleotides, the CDR3 is TGTGCGAGCAGCTTAGGGCGGTCTTATGGCTACACCATC. V and J are TRBV7-2 and TRBJ1-2; D remains ambiguous. CDR1 SGHTA and CDR2 FQGNSA come from the germline V gene. The CDR3 has 13 amino acids.

This clonotype was observed many times. V is TRBV12-3 or TRBV12-4 and J is TRBJ1-1; 12 nucleotides agree with TRBD1. The CDR3 consists of 15 residues. V gave up 7 bases and J gave up 2 bases; unmatched junction bases: 5. For the CDR3, the DNA is TGTGCCAGCACCTTGGGACAGGGGGCAAACACTGAAGCTTTCTTT. Its translation: CASTLGQGANTEAFF.

Note on this clonotype: A single base separates this from a much larger clone, so it may be a read error. V and J are TRBV12-5 and TRBJ2-1, with a tentative D call TRBD1 (5 bases). CDR1 is LGHNT and CDR2 is FRNRAP in the germline V gene. Trimming stripped 7 bases from V and 8 bases from J, with 15 bases between. The CDR3 is made up of 13 amino acids. The CDR3 region is CASVPHTGYEQFF. Written as DNA, the CDR3 is TGTGCTAGTGTTCCACACACAGGTTATGAGCAGTTCTTC. Full variable domain (rest looked up from reference TRBV12-5 and TRBJ2-1): DARVTQTPRHKVTEMGQEVTMRCQPILGHNTVFWYRQTMMQGLELLAYFRNRAPLDDSGMPKDRFSAEMPDATLATLKIQPSEPRDSAVYFCASVPHTGYEQFFGPGTRLTVL.

The DNA for the CDR3 is TGTGCCAGCGGGAGGGGGGGGTACGAGCAGATGGAGCAGTACTTC. Protein product: CASGRGGYEQMEQYF. V is TRBV27 and J is TRBJ2-7, with TRBD2 as a possible D gene (7 bases). V was trimmed by 8 bases and J by 7 bases, leaving 24 bases between them. Germline V CDR1 and CDR2: MNHEY, SMNVEV (reference sequence). The CDR3 consists of 15 residues.

The J gene is TRBJ1-2, the V gene TRBV28; D remains unclear. The CDR3 has 15 residues. V lost 9 bases and J lost 6, with 23 bases in between. Germline CDR1 and CDR2: MDHEN and SYDVKM. CDR3 amino acids: CASGSLLRGFNGYTF. For the CDR3, the DNA is TGTGCCAGTGGTTCCCTCCTACGAGGGTTCAATGGCTACACCTTC.

V usage is TRBV11-2 and J usage is TRBJ2-5, with 11 nucleotides matching TRBD2. The CDR3 is 17 amino acids. Trimming removed 3 bases from V and 5 bases from J; junction bases left unmatched: 11. Germline-derived CDR1 and CDR2 are SGHAT and FQNNGV. The CDR3 is CASSLDSGRAYWETQYF. The DNA of the CDR3 is TGTGCCAGCAGCTTGGATAGCGGGAGGGCCTATTGGGAGACCCAGTACTTC.

Concerning this clonotype: One junction end does not reproduce the germline sequence, and a read error may be involved. This chain links TRBV24-1 with TRBJ2-3, with a possible D match to TRBD2 (5 bases). This CDR3 is 16 amino acids long. The germline CDR1 and CDR2 sequences are KGHDR and SFDVKD. In nucleotides, the CDR3 is TGTGCCACCAGTGATCCGGGAAAGGCGGCCACATATACGCAGTATTTT. This encodes CATSDPGKAATYTQYF.

As concerns this clonotype: A much larger clonotype is one base distant, so this may be a read error. This rearrangement joins TRBV5-1 to TRBJ2-1; tentative D call: TRBD2 (5 bases). The CDR3 has 15 amino acids. The germline gives CDR1 SGHRS, CDR2 YFSETQ. The CDR3 sequence: CASSLISGFNNEQLF. CDR3 DNA sequence: TGCGCCAGCAGCTTGATTTCGGGGTTCAACAATGAGCAGCTCTTC.

This chain connects TRBV4-2 to TRBJ2-1; 11 bases are a match to TRBD2. V shed 2 bases, J shed 7 bases, and the junction held 1 base outside the gene matches. The CDR3 has 14 amino acids. Germline V lookup: CDR1 LGHNA, CDR2 YNFKEQ. The CDR3 region is CASSQRTSGNEQFF. CDR3 DNA sequence: TGTGCCAGCAGCCAACGGACTAGCGGGAATGAGCAGTTCTTC.

The chain combines TRBV30 with TRBJ2-1, with a weak D call TRBD2 (6 bases). The ends were cut back, 5 bases at V and 7 bases at J, with 15 bases in the middle. The CDR3 is made up of 13 amino acids. Germline V lookup: CDR1 GTSNPN, CDR2 SVGIG (reference sequence). The CDR3 sequence is CAWDPGLRNEQFF. The CDR3, as DNA: TGTGCCTGGGATCCGGGACTGAGAAATGAGCAGTTCTTC.

This clonotype has ten or more counts. V and J are TRBV11-2 and TRBJ2-1; D is perhaps TRBD1 (6 bases). Germline values: CDR1 SGHAT, CDR2 FQNNGV. The CDR3 has 15 amino acids. V was cut by 5 bases and J by 1 base, with 12 bases left in between. For the CDR3, the DNA is TGTGCCAGCAGCCAGCCACAGGGATCCTACAATGAGCAGTTCTTC. This sequence encodes CASSQPQGSYNEQFF.

With respect to this clonotype: Being one base from a much bigger clone, this may be a read error. The chain joins TRBV4-1 to TRBJ2-7; 10 positions agree with TRBD2. Trimming at V came to 0 bases and at J to 2 bases, leaving 4 bases not matched to a gene. The V gene's germline CDR1 is MGHRA and CDR2 YSYEKL. The CDR3 extends over 16 amino acids. Here the CDR3 DNA reads TGCGCCAGCAGCCAAGACCCTAGCGGGAGTACCTACGAGCAGTACTTC. It encodes CASSQDPSGSTYEQYF.

With regard to this clonotype: Without the conserved terminal phenylalanine or tryptophan, this CDR3 likely stems from a read error. CDR3 loop: CASSLGQGGYEQYL. The DNA of the CDR3 is TGCGCCAGCAGCCTGGGACAGGGAGGCTACGAGCAGTACCTT. The chain has TRBV4-3 and TRBJ2-7; 9 bases align to TRBD1. V lost 4 bases, J lost 3 bases, and 4 bases stayed unmatched. Germline loops: CDR1 LGHNA, CDR2 YSLEER. The CDR3 has 14 amino acids.

This clonotype was detected many times. The CDR3 protein is CASSLPEETQYF. The CDR3 DNA follows: TGTGCCAGCAGTTTGCCAGAAGAGACCCAGTACTTC. The chain carries TRBV28 and TRBJ2-5; D unresolved. The CDR3 runs to 12 residues. The ends were cut back, 3 bases at V and 3 bases at J, with 5 bases in the middle. CDR1 is MDHEN and CDR2 is SYDVKM in the germline V gene.